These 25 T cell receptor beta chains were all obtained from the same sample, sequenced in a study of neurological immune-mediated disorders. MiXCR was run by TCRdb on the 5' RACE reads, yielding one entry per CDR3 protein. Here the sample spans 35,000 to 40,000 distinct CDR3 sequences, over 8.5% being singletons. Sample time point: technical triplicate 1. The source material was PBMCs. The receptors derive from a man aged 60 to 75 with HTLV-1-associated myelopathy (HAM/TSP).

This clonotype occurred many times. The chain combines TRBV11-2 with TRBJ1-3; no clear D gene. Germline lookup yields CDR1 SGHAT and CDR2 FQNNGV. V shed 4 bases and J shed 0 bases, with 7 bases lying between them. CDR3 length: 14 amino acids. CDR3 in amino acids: CASSSSRSGNTIYF. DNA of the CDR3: TGTGCCAGCAGCTCGAGCCGCTCTGGAAACACCATATATTTT.

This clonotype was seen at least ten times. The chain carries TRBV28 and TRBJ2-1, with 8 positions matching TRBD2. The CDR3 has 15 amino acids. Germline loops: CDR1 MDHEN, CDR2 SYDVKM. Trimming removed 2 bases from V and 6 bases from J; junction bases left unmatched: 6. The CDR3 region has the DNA TGTGCCAGCAGTTTAAGGCGTCTAGCGGGCAATGAGCAGTTCTTC. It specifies CASSLRRLAGNEQFF.

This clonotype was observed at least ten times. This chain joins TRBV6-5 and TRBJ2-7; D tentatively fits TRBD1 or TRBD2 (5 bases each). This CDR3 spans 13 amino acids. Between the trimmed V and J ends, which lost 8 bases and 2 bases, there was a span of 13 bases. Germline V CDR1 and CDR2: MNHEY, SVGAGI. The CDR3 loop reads CASRRGAAYEQYF. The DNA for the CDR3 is TGTGCCAGCCGCAGAGGGGCCGCCTACGAGCAGTACTTC.

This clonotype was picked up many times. The DNA for the CDR3 is TGTGCCAGCAGCCAAAATAGGAACACCATATATTTT. It yields the protein CASSQNRNTIYF. The chain combines TRBV3-1 with TRBJ1-3; D ambiguous. Germline CDR1 is LGHDT and CDR2 is YNNKEL (reference sequence). The CDR3 covers 12 residues. Trimming left V 2 bases short and J 7 bases short, with 6 bases between.

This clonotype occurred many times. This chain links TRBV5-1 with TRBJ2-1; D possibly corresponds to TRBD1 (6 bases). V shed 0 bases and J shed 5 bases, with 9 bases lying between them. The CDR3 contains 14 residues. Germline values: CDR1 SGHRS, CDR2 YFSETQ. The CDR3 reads CASSLGTANNEQFF. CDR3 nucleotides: TGCGCCAGCAGCTTGGGGACAGCGAACAATGAGCAGTTCTTC.

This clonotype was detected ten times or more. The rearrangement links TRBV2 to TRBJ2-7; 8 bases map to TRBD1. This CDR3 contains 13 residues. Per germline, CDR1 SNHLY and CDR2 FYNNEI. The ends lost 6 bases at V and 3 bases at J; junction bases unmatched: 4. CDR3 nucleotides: TGTGCCAGCAGCATGGGACAGGTCTACGAGCAGTACTTC. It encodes CASSMGQVYEQYF.

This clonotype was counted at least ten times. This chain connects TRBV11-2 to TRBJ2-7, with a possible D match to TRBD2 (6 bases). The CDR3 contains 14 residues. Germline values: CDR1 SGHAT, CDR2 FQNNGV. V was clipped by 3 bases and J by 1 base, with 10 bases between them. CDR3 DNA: TGTGCCAGCAGCTTGGGGGGACTTTCCTACGAGCAGTACTTC. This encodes CASSLGGLSYEQYF.

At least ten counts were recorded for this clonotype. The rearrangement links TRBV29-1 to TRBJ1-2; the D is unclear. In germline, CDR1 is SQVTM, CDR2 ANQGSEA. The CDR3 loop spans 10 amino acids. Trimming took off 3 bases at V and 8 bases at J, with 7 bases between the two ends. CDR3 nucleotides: TGCAGCGTTGAGCAGGAAGGCTACACCTTC. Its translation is CSVEQEGYTF.

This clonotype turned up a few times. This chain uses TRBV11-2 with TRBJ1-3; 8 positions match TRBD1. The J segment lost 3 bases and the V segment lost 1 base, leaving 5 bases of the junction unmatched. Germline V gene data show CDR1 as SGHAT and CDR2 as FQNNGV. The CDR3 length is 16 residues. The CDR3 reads CASSLAPDRDGNTIYF. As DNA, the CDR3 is TGTGCCAGCAGCTTAGCTCCGGACAGGGATGGAAACACCATATATTTT.

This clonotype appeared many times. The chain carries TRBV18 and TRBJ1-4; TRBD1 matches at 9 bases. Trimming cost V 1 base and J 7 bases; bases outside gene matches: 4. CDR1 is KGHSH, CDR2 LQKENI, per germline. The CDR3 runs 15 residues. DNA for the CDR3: TGTGCCAGCTCACCACAGGGACAGGGTTCTGAAAAACTGTTTTTT. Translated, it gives CASSPQGQGSEKLFF.

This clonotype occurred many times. The CDR3 region is CASSEQGRNTEAFF. In DNA form, the CDR3 reads TGCGCCAGCAGCGAACAGGGGCGGAACACTGAAGCTTTCTTT. The chain combines TRBV5-1 with TRBJ1-1; 7 nucleotides line up with TRBD1. With 4 bases clipped from V and 1 base from J, the junction kept 4 bases outside the gene matches. This CDR3 has 14 amino acids. Germline CDR1 reads SGHRS; CDR2 reads YFSETQ.

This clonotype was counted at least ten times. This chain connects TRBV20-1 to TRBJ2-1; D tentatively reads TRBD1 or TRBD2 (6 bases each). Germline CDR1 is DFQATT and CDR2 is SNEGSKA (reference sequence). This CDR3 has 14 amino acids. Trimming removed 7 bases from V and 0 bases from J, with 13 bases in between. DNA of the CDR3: TGCAGTGGGGAAGGGGGAGGCTCCTACAATGAGCAGTTCTTC. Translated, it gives CSGEGGGSYNEQFF.

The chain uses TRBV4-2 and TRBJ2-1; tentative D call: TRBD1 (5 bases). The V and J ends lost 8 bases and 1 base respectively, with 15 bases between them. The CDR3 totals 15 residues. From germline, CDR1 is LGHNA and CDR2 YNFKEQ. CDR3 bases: TGTGCCAGCGGCCCCCCCGACAGTTCCTACAATGAGCAGTTCTTC. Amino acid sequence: CASGPPDSSYNEQFF.

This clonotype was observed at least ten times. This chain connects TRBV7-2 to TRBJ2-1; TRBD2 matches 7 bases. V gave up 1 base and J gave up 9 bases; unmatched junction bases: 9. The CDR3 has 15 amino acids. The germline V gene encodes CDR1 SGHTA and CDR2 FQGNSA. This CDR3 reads CASSLVGAGVTEQFF. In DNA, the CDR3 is TGTGCCAGCAGCTTAGTCGGGGCGGGAGTCACTGAGCAGTTCTTC.

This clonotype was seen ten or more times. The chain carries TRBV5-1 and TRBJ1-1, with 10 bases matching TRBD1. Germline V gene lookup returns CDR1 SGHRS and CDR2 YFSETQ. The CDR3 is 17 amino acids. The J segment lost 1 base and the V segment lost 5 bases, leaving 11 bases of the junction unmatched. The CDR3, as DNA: TGCGCCAGCAGACCGGGACAGGGGACACTTTCGAACACTGAAGCTTTCTTT. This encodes CASRPGQGTLSNTEAFF. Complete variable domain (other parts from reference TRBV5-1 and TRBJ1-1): KAGVTQTPRYLIKTRGQQVTLSCSPISGHRSVSWYQQTPGQGLQFLFEYFSETQRNKGNFPGRFSGRQFSNSRSEMNVSTLELGDSALYLCASRPGQGTLSNTEAFFGQGTRLTVV.

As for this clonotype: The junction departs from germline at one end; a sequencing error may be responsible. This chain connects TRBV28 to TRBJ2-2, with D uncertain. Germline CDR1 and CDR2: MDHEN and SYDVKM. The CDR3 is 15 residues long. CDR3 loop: CASIFPGLNTGELFF. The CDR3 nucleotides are TGTGCCAGCATTTTCCCGGGTCTTAACACTGGGGAGCTGTTTTTT.

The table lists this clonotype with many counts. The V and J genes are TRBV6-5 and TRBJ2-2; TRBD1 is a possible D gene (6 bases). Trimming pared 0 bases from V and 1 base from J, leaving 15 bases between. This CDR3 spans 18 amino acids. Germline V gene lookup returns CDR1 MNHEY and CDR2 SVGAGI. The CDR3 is CASSYSTGALLNTGELFF. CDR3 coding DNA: TGTGCCAGCAGTTACTCGACAGGCGCCTTGTTGAACACCGGGGAGCTGTTTTTT.

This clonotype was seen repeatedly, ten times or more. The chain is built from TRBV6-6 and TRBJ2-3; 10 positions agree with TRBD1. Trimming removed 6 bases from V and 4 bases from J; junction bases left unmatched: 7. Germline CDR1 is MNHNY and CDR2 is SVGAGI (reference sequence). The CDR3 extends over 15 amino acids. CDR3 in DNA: TGTGCCAGCAGGTTGGGACAGGGGCGACCAGATACGCAGTATTTT. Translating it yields CASRLGQGRPDTQYF.

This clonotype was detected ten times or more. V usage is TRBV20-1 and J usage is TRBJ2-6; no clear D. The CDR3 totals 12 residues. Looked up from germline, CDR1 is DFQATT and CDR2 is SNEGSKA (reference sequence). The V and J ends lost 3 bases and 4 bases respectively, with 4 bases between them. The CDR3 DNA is TGCAGTGCTAGGGCCGGGGCCAACGTCCTGACTTTC. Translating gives CSARAGANVLTF.

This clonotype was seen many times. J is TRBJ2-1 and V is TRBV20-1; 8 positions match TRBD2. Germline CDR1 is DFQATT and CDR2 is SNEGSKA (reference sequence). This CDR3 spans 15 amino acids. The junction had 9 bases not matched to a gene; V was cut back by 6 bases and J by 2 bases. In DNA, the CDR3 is TGCAGTGCCGCCCTTGGCGGGAGGCCCTACAATGAGCAGTTCTTC. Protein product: CSAALGGRPYNEQFF.

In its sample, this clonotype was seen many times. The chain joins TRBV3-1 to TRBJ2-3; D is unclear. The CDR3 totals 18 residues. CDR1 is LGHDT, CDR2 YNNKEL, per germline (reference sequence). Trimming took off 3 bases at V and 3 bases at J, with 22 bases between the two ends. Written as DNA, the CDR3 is TGTGCCAGCAGCCACTTCCCGGGTCACTACCCTGGAACAGATACGCAGTATTTT. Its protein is CASSHFPGHYPGTDTQYF.

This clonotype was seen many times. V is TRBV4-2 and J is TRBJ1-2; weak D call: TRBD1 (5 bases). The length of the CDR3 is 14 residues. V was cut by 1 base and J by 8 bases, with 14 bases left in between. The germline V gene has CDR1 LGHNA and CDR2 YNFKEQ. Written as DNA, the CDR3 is TGTGCCAGCAGCCAAGTGGGGGAGTTGGGGGGCTACACCTTC. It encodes CASSQVGELGGYTF.

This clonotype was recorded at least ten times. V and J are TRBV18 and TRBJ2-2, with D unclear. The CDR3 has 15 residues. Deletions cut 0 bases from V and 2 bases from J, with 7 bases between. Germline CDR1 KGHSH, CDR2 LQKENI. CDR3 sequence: CASSPPSVNTGELFF. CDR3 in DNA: TGTGCCAGCTCACCACCGAGCGTTAACACCGGGGAGCTGTTTTTT.

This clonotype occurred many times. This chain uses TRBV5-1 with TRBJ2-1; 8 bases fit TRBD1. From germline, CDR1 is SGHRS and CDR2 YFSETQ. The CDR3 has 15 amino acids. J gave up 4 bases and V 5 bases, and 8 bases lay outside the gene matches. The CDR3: CASRSGTGVYNEQFF. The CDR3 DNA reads TGCGCCAGCAGGTCCGGGACAGGTGTTTACAATGAGCAGTTCTTC.

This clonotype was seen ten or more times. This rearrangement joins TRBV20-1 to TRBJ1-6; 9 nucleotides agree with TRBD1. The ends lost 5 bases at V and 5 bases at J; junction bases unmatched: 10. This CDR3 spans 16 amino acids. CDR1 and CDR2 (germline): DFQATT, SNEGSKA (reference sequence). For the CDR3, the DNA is TGCAGTGCTTGGGACAGGGTCCCGTCGGATAATTCACCCCTCCACTTT. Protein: CSAWDRVPSDNSPLHF.